This T cell receptor beta chain is from a study of cytomegalovirus exposure and HLA in healthy donors. Findings of the study overall: With later analysis, a missense DCLRE1C variant became linked to TCR beta V- and J-gene trimming.

This clone was counted once. The antigen is not known. PCR involved 60 Vbeta and 13 Jbeta primers. The method was immunoSEQ multiplex PCR; TCRdb's version includes in-frame clones alone and lacks a portion of them. Counted here are about 190,000 clones, 60% to 85% occurring once; the ten biggest clones make up about 1.6%. Healthy people donating bone marrow made up the donors. In nominal health when sampled, donors likely had unrecorded immune exposures nonetheless. Germline V gene lookup returns CDR1 SGHRS and CDR2 YFSETQ. With 1 base removed from V and 7 bases from J, the gap between germline ends came to 18 bases. This CDR3 has 17 amino acids.

The source material was PBMCs. V usage is TRBV5-1 and J usage is TRBJ1-6, with D maybe TRBD1 (6 bases). The clonotype originates from a woman aged 18-35 years in good health and CMV-seronegative. The CDR3 DNA reads as TGCGCCAGCAGCTTGCAGGGGAAAGGGCTCGGAAATTCACCCCTCCACTTT. This gives the protein CASSLQGKGLGNSPLHF.